These 25 T cell receptor beta chains came from one sample sequenced in a study of T cell changes during pregnancy in multiple sclerosis. Some clones are missing from TCRdb's copy, which holds only in-frame ones; the method was immunoSEQ multiplex PCR. In the table there are about 70,000 clones, roughly 94% of which are singletons. The sequenced sample was peripheral blood, obtained in the third trimester of pregnancy. The source of these receptors is a female donor with multiple sclerosis, enrolled in a pregnancy study.

The CDR3 DNA follows: TGTGCCAGTAGTATAGGGGGCTTAGGTTACATTCAGTACTTC. As protein: CASSIGGLGYIQYF. The V gene is TRBV19, the J gene TRBJ2-4; TRBD1 is a possible D gene (5 bases). CDR3 size: 14 residues. The germline V gene encodes CDR1 LNHDA and CDR2 SQIVND (reference sequence). Trimming pared 1 base from V and 8 bases from J, leaving 12 bases between.

Worth noting for this clone: Other DNA sequences from this sample encode an identical CDR3 as well. V usage is TRBV27 and J usage is TRBJ1-5; D is ambiguous. Germline lookup yields CDR1 MNHEY and CDR2 SMNVEV (reference sequence). The CDR3 is 12 amino acids. Trimming removed 6 bases at V and 4 bases at J, with 7 bases between. CDR3 DNA sequence: TGTGCCAGCAGCAGAGGGAATCAGCCCCAGCATTTT. Residues: CASSRGNQPQHF.

This chain uses TRBV5-4 with TRBJ1-1; 9 bases align to TRBD1. The ends lost 3 bases at V and 10 bases at J; junction bases unmatched: 10. The CDR3 totals 14 residues. Germline CDR1 SGHNT, CDR2 YYREEE (reference sequence). This CDR3 reads CASSSDTGGYRAFF. The CDR3 DNA sequence: TGTGCCAGCAGCTCGGATACAGGGGGCTACCGAGCTTTCTTT.

This chain connects TRBV28 to TRBJ2-3, with D uncertain. This CDR3 contains 13 residues. Germline lookup yields CDR1 MDHEN and CDR2 SYDVKM. The V and J ends lost 7 bases and 1 base respectively, with 9 bases between them. CDR3 in amino acids: CASMAVRTDTQYF. The DNA for the CDR3 is TGTGCCAGCATGGCGGTACGCACAGATACGCAGTATTTT.

The rearrangement joins TRBV5-5 to TRBJ1-6; D ambiguous. Germline values: CDR1 SGHKS, CDR2 YYEKEE (reference sequence). V was cut by 0 bases and J by 7 bases, with 8 bases left in between. The CDR3 has 14 amino acids. The CDR3 nucleotides are TGTGCCAGCAGCTTGGGAGACACGAATTCACCCCTCCACTTT. Encoded protein: CASSLGDTNSPLHF.

V and J are TRBV9 and TRBJ1-4; TRBD1 aligns across 8 bases. V shed 3 bases, J shed 2 bases, and the junction held 3 bases outside the gene matches. The germline gives CDR1 SGDLS, CDR2 YYNGEE. The CDR3 is 15 residues long. The CDR3 DNA reads as TGTGCCAGCAGCGGAAGGACAGGGACTAATGAAAAACTGTTTTTT. Its translation: CASSGRTGTNEKLFF.

The chain employs TRBV29-1 and TRBJ2-6, with 8 positions matching TRBD1. This CDR3 spans 17 amino acids. Per germline, CDR1 SQVTM and CDR2 ANQGSEA. V gave up 6 bases and J gave up 0 bases; unmatched junction bases: 10. CDR3 in DNA: TGCAGCGTCCTCGGGCAGGGGGCCATCTCTGGGGCCAACGTCCTGACTTTC. It is translated as CSVLGQGAISGANVLTF.

This chain links TRBV7-2 with TRBJ1-4; TRBD1 might be the D (5 bases). Trimming left V 6 bases short and J 8 bases short, with 19 bases between. This CDR3 is built from 15 residues. The V gene's germline CDR1 is SGHTA and CDR2 FQGNSA. DNA for the CDR3: TGTGCCAGCAGTTTTTTGGGCAGGGTAGGGGAAAAACTGTTTTTT. It specifies CASSFLGRVGEKLFF. The whole variable domain, remainder taken from reference TRBV7-2 and TRBJ1-4, is GAGVSQSPSNKVTEKGKDVELRCDPISGHTALYWYRQSLGQGLEFLIYFQGNSAPDKSGLPSDRFSAERTGGSVSTLTIQRTQQEDSAVYLCASSFLGRVGEKLFFGSGTQLSVL.

Turning to this clone: The junction shows a germline mismatch at one end, possibly a read error. The rearrangement joins TRBV7-6 to TRBJ2-7; TRBD2 agrees at 9 bases. This CDR3 comprises 15 residues. Germline CDR1 reads SGHVS; CDR2 reads FNYEAQ. Here the CDR3 reads CASSVALAGPYEQYF. DNA for the CDR3: TGTGCCAGCAGCGTAGCTCTAGCGGGGCCCTACGAGCAGTACTTC.

The V gene is TRBV19, the J gene TRBJ2-1; 7 bases fit TRBD1. CDR3 length: 15 residues. CDR1 and CDR2 from the germline V gene are LNHDA and SQIVND (reference sequence). J gave up 6 bases and V 4 bases, and 9 bases lay outside the gene matches. The CDR3 here is CASSTGQGVGNEQFF. The CDR3 coding sequence is TGTGCCAGTAGTACCGGGCAGGGGGTTGGCAATGAGCAGTTCTTC.

This chain links TRBV5-1 with TRBJ2-3, with 8 bases aligning to TRBD1. Germline CDR1 and CDR2: SGHRS and YFSETQ. The CDR3 runs 16 residues. J was trimmed by 4 bases and V by 4 bases; bases with no gene match: 11. The CDR3 sequence is CASSVKRTGWADTQYF. CDR3 bases: TGCGCCAGCAGCGTTAAGAGGACAGGGTGGGCAGATACGCAGTATTTT.

This clone was seen just once. CDR3 bases: TGTGCCTACTCCGGGCACAGGGGAACCTACGAGCAGTACTTC. Amino acid sequence: CAYSGHRGTYEQYF. The chain employs TRBV30 and TRBJ2-7; 7 positions agree with TRBD1. CDR1 GTSNPN and CDR2 SVGIG come from the germline V gene (reference sequence). V was clipped by 7 bases and J by 2 bases; unmatched bases: 11. The CDR3 contains 14 residues.

The V and J genes are TRBV6-5 and TRBJ2-3; 11 bases fit TRBD2. Looked up from germline, CDR1 is MNHEY and CDR2 is SVGAGI. The CDR3 is 15 amino acids. V shed 4 bases, J shed 8 bases, and the junction held 8 bases outside the gene matches. The CDR3 spells CASSSLAGGQGTQYF. CDR3 nucleotides: TGTGCCAGCAGTTCTCTAGCGGGGGGTCAGGGTACGCAGTATTTT.

The chain carries TRBV7-3 and TRBJ2-7, with 9 bases matching TRBD2. The CDR3 spans 13 residues. CDR1 and CDR2 (germline): SGHTA, FQGTGA. V dropped 4 bases and J dropped 6; count of bases not matched to a gene: 4. CDR3 nucleotides: TGTGCCAGCAGCTCAGCGGGGGGCTCCGAGCAGTACTTC. Amino acid sequence: CASSSAGGSEQYF.

The J gene is TRBJ1-1, the V gene TRBV27, with a possible D match to TRBD1 (5 bases). Looked up from germline, CDR1 is MNHEY and CDR2 is SMNVEV (reference sequence). The V end was cut by 4 bases, the J end by 3 bases, with 15 bases between. The CDR3 is 15 residues long. The chain's CDR3 is CASSWGLPWDTEAFF. The CDR3, as DNA: TGTGCCAGCAGTTGGGGCCTCCCCTGGGACACTGAAGCTTTCTTT.

The genes are TRBV4-3 and TRBJ2-4; 7 nucleotides line up with TRBD1. J was trimmed by 2 bases and V by 3 bases; bases with no gene match: 13. Germline V gene sequence: CDR1 LGHNA, CDR2 YSLEER. This CDR3 is 18 amino acids long. The CDR3: CASSHHQGAGGTKNIQYF. CDR3 bases: TGCGCCAGCAGCCACCACCAAGGGGCAGGGGGTACCAAAAACATTCAGTACTTC.

This chain joins TRBV6-1 and TRBJ2-5; 15 bases match TRBD2. V trimming: 4 bases; J trimming: 5 bases; junction bases outside the gene matches: 8. CDR1 is MNHNS, CDR2 SASEGT, per germline. CDR3 length: 17 residues. The CDR3 reads CASSGTSGGASGETQYF. DNA for the CDR3: TGTGCCAGCAGTGGGACTAGCGGGGGGGCCAGTGGGGAGACCCAGTACTTC.

V and J are TRBV6-6 and TRBJ2-7; 9 nucleotides match TRBD2. V gave up 1 base and J gave up 0 bases; unmatched junction bases: 1. The CDR3 length is 15 residues. The germline V gene encodes CDR1 MNHNY and CDR2 SVGAGI (reference sequence). The CDR3, as DNA: TGTGCCAGCAGTTACTGGGGACTAGCCTCCTACGAGCAGTACTTC. Translating it yields CASSYWGLASYEQYF.

The chain combines TRBV27 with TRBJ2-7; TRBD1 agrees at 7 bases. This CDR3 spans 18 amino acids. Per germline, CDR1 MNHEY and CDR2 SMNVEV (reference sequence). V trimming: 2 bases; J trimming: 0 bases; junction bases outside the gene matches: 13. CDR3 amino acids: CASSLLSPTGHFSYEQYF. The CDR3 region has the DNA TGTGCCAGCAGTTTACTCTCCCCGACAGGGCACTTCTCCTACGAGCAGTACTTC.

The rearrangement uses TRBV9 and TRBJ2-5, with D perhaps matching TRBD1 (7 bases). The germline gives CDR1 SGDLS, CDR2 YYNGEE. This CDR3 contains 18 residues. The germline V and J ends were trimmed by 0 bases and 3 bases, with 21 bases remaining between them. CDR3 loop: CASSVAPQGGLGKETQYF. In DNA, the CDR3 is TGTGCCAGCAGCGTAGCCCCCCAGGGGGGCCTAGGAAAAGAGACCCAGTACTTC.

The gene calls are TRBV6-5 and TRBJ2-5; 9 positions agree with TRBD1. There are 15 residues in the CDR3. J lost 2 bases, V lost 7 bases, and 8 bases had no gene match. Germline lookup yields CDR1 MNHEY and CDR2 SVGAGI. The CDR3 region is CASIADRGFQETQYF. The CDR3 nucleotides are TGTGCCAGCATTGCGGACAGGGGCTTTCAAGAGACCCAGTACTTC.

This rearrangement joins TRBV7-3 to TRBJ2-7, with 8 bases matching TRBD1. V lost 5 bases, J lost 3 bases, and 3 bases stayed unmatched. Germline-derived CDR1 and CDR2 are SGHTA and FQGTGA. This CDR3 spans 13 amino acids. The CDR3 region is CASSTTGGYEQYF. The CDR3 nucleotides read TGTGCCAGCAGCACCACAGGGGGCTACGAGCAGTACTTC.

The rearrangement joins TRBV19 to TRBJ2-7, with 7 positions matching TRBD2. The V and J ends lost 5 bases and 3 bases, in that order; junction bases with no gene match: 4. CDR3 length: 13 residues. Looked up from germline, CDR1 is LNHDA and CDR2 is SQIVND (reference sequence). The chain's CDR3 is CASSGLADYEQYF. In DNA form, the CDR3 reads TGTGCCAGTAGTGGCCTAGCGGACTACGAGCAGTACTTC.

The V and J genes are TRBV6-5 and TRBJ1-6, with D possibly being TRBD1 (5 bases). Germline-derived CDR1 and CDR2 are MNHEY and SVGAGI. The CDR3 sequence is 13 residues long. The germline V and J ends were trimmed by 6 bases and 7 bases, with 10 bases remaining between them. The CDR3 DNA is TGTGCCAGCAGACAGGACGGAAATTCACCCCTCCACTTT. Residues: CASRQDGNSPLHF.

The V call is TRBV14, the J call TRBJ1-2; 8 bases are a match to TRBD1. CDR3 size: 11 residues. Germline V gene data show CDR1 as SGHDN and CDR2 as FVKESK. Trimming at V came to 8 bases and at J to 8 bases, leaving 4 bases not matched to a gene. Here the CDR3 DNA reads TGTGCCAGCGGGACAGGACTCGGCTACACCTTC. This translates into CASGTGLGYTF.